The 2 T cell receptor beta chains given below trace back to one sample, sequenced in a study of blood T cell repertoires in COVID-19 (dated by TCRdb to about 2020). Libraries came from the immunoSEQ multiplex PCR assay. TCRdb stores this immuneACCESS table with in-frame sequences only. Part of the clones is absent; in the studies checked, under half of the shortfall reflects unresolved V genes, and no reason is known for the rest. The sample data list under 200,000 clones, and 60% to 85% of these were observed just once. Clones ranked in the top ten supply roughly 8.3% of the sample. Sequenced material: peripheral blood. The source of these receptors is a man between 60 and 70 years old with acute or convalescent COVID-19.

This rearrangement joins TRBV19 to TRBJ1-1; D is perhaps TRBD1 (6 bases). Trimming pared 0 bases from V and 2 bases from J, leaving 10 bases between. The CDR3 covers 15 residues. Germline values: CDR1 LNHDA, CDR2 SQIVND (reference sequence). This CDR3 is CASSIDYRANTEAFF. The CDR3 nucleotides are TGTGCCAGTAGTATAGACTACAGGGCCAACACTGAAGCTTTCTTT.

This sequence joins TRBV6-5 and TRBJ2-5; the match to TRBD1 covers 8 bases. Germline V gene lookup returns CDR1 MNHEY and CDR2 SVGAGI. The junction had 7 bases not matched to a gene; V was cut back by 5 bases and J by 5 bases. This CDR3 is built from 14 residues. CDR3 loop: CASSPGQGGETQYF. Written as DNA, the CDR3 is TGTGCCAGCAGTCCCGGACAGGGTGGGGAGACCCAGTACTTC.